The present entry profiles one TCR beta chain with its context. This record comes from a study of blood T cell repertoires in COVID-19. Study-level background: COVID-19 samples, acute and convalescent, were from the United States, Italy and Spain. Sample material is recorded as cDNA or gDNA derived from T cells, B-cell-depleted T cells, or PBMCs.

There are 14 residues in the CDR3. CDR1 is MDHEN, CDR2 SYDVKM, per germline. V trimming: 7 bases; J trimming: 0 bases; junction bases outside the gene matches: 6. Original processing methods: Amplification from reference gene primers served as the basis for estimated nucleated cell counts. The assay was immunoSEQ multiplex PCR, and TCRdb's table has in-frame clones only and misses some. The V and J calls and clone size are taken from that table; D and trimming were inferred from the DNA. Seen here are some 110,000 clones, roughly four fifths observed once, and the top ten hold about 6.3%. The sample consisted of peripheral blood. V is TRBV28 and J is TRBJ2-7; 7 bases line up with TRBD1. This sequence was found in a man older than 75 with COVID-19, enrolled during active disease. CDR3: CASNDRAGSYEQYF. The CDR3 nucleotides are TGTGCCAGCAACGACAGGGCGGGCTCCTACGAGCAGTACTTC. Full variable domain (missing parts from reference TRBV28 and TRBJ2-7): DVKVTQSSRYLVKRTGEKVFLECVQDMDHENMFWYRQDPGLGLRLIYFSYDVKMKEKGDIPEGYSVSREKKERFSLILESASTNQTSMYLCASNDRAGSYEQYFGPGTRLTVT.